A single T cell receptor beta chain is shown here with its context. This entry belongs to a study of blood T cell repertoires in COVID-19. CDR3 length: 18 residues. Generated by immunoSEQ multiplex PCR, the TCRdb table keeps only in-frame clones and is missing some. The data show over 200,000 clones, 83% seen once. Sequenced sample: peripheral blood. The rearrangement links TRBV12-1 to TRBJ1-2; the DNA was not used to check the table's D call, TRBD1. TRBV12-1 is recorded as a pseudogene. The TCR was taken from a middle-aged woman with active or convalescent COVID-19. The CDR3 nucleotides read TGTGCCAGCAGCTTTGAGGGTACGCGACAGCGACTTCGGTATGGCTACACCTTC. It codes for CASSFEGTRQRLRYGYTF.